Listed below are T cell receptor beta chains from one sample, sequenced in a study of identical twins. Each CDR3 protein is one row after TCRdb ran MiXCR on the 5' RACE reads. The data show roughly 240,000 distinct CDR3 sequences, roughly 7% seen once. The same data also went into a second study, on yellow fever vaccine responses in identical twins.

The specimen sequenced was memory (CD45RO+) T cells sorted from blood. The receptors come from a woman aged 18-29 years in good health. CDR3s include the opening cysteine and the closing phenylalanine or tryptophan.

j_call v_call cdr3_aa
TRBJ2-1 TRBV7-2 CASSVRRSNEQFF
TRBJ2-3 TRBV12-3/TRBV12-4 CASCSWGLADPTSTDTQYF
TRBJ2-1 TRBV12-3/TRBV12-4 CASSLARTGRGDNEQFF
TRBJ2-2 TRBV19 CASTLGRVNTGELFF
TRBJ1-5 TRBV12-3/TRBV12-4 CASSFVDYNQPQHF
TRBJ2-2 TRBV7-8 CASRYSGNTGELFF
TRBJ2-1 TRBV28 CASSLSDGSQKNEQFF
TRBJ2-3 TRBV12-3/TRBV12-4 CASSLGMADTQYF
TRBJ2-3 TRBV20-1 CSWGGSSDTQYF
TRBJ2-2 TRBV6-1 CASSRRDRKNTGELFF
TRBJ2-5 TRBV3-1 CASSRFGETQYF
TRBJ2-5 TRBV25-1 CASTRPTGFDGETQYF
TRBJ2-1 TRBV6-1 CASRKTGLAGVGEQFF
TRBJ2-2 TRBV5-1 CATAGGAVPTGELFF
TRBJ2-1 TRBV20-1 CSARSDRVIGSQFF
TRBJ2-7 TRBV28 CASRGYEQYF
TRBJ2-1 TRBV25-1 CASSELGETYNEQFF
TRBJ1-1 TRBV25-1 CASSEARVGAFF
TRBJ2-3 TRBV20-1 CSARSGRTDTQYF
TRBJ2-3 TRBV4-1 CASSQEVGLAGVRDTQYF
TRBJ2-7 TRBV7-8 CASSLYLTSGTPYEQYF
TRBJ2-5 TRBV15 CATTRVDQETQYF
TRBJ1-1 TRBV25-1 CATRQGARTEAFF
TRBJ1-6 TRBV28 CASSVEPRSPLHF